A selection of T cell receptor beta chains follows, all from one sample in a study of cytomegalovirus exposure and HLA in healthy donors. Sequenced by immunoSEQ multiplex PCR; TCRdb stores in-frame clones only, minus some. The sample is made up of about 96,000 clones, and the top ten hold roughly 3.5% of it. Material: PBMCs. The receptors were sampled from a young woman in good health and CMV-seronegative. CDR3s include the opening cysteine and the closing phenylalanine or tryptophan. A D gene is named only where the DNA matches it firmly.

J	D	V	CDR3	DNA
TRBJ1-1	NA	TRBV5-1	CASSLGQVNTEAFF	TGCGCCAGCAGCTTGGGGCAGGTGAACACTGAAGCTTTCTTT
TRBJ2-3	NA	TRBV6-1	CASSGGHGDTQYF	TGTGCCAGCAGTGGAGGGCACGGCGATACGCAGTATTTT
TRBJ2-3	TRBD2	TRBV2	CASKRAGELTNTDTQYF	TGTGCCAGCAAGCGAGCGGGAGAGCTAACGAACACAGATACGCAGTATTTT
TRBJ2-1	TRBD2	TRBV18	CASSLRGRGSRPYNEQFF	TGTGCCAGCTCACTCCGGGGACGCGGGAGCAGGCCCTACAATGAGCAGTTCTTC
TRBJ2-5	TRBD1	TRBV5-1	CASSPAPTGQGDETQYF	TGCGCCAGCAGCCCAGCCCCCACGGGACAGGGAGACGAGACCCAGTACTTC
TRBJ2-5	NA	TRBV18	CASSPERKETQYF	TGTGCCAGCTCACCTGAGAGGAAAGAGACCCAGTACTTC
TRBJ2-2	NA	TRBV19	CASSSGDRTGELFF	TGTGCCAGTAGTTCAGGGGACCGCACCGGGGAGCTGTTTTTT
TRBJ1-4	NA	TRBV6-6	CASSPGHTNEKLFF	TGTGCCAGCAGTCCGGGACATACTAATGAAAAACTGTTTTTT
TRBJ2-1	NA	TRBV20-1	CSASFDNEQFF	TGCAGTGCTAGTTTCGACAATGAGCAGTTCTTC
TRBJ2-7	TRBD1	TRBV5-6	CASSFPTGGSYEQYF	TGTGCCAGCAGCTTCCCGACAGGGGGCTCCTACGAGCAGTACTTC
TRBJ1-1	TRBD1	TRBV2	CASRSPGQMNTEAFF	TGTGCCAGCAGGTCCCCGGGACAGATGAACACTGAAGCTTTCTTT
TRBJ2-7	NA	TRBV9	CASSIGMSEQYF	TGTGCCAGCAGCATAGGCATGAGCGAGCAGTACTTC
TRBJ1-1	NA	TRBV28	CASSLNLNEAFF	TGTGCCAGCAGTTTAAATCTAAATGAAGCTTTCTTT
TRBJ2-2	TRBD2	TRBV29-1	CSVEVGLAGAGELFF	TGCAGCGTTGAAGTCGGGCTAGCGGGGGCCGGGGAGCTGTTTTTT
TRBJ1-5	NA	TRBV15	CATSRVLRDTNQPQHF	TGTGCCACCAGCAGAGTCCTCCGGGACACCAATCAGCCCCAGCATTTT
TRBJ1-1	NA	TRBV28	CASSPTPRIEAFF	TGTGCCAGCAGTCCAACACCTCGAATTGAAGCTTTCTTT
TRBJ2-1	NA	TRBV28	CASSTGPLEANEQFF	TGTGCCAGCAGCACCGGGCCCCTGGAGGCTAATGAGCAGTTCTTC
TRBJ1-1	NA	TRBV2	CASSPRGHGEAFF	TGTGCCAGCAGCCCGAGGGGACACGGTGAAGCTTTCTTT
TRBJ2-2	TRBD2	TRBV11-2	CASSPLAGRRGNTGELFF	TGTGCCAGCTCCCCGCTAGCGGGACGAAGGGGTAACACCGGGGAGCTGTTTTTT
TRBJ1-3	NA	TRBV4-1	CASSQEHPGLSSDGNTIYF	TGCGCCAGCAGCCAAGAACACCCGGGACTCAGCTCTGATGGAAACACCATATATTTT
TRBJ2-1	TRBD2	TRBV7-9	CASSLSRLAGPEQEQFF	TGTGCCAGCAGCTTAAGTAGGTTAGCGGGGCCCGAGCAGGAGCAGTTCTTC
TRBJ2-7	NA	TRBV11-2	CASSLGAGIYEQYF	TGTGCCAGCAGCTTAGGGGCCGGGATCTACGAGCAGTACTTC
TRBJ2-7	NA	TRBV5-1	CASSLGLGSSYEQYF	TGCGCCAGCAGCTTGGGTCTGGGGAGCTCCTACGAGCAGTACTTC
TRBJ2-2	NA	TRBV15	CATSRELAENTGELFF	TGTGCCACCAGCAGAGAATTAGCGGAGAACACCGGGGAGCTGTTTTTT
TRBJ2-7	TRBD2	TRBV7-3	CASSLNGGGAYEQYF	TGTGCCAGCAGCTTAAATGGCGGGGGGGCTTACGAGCAGTACTTC
TRBJ2-3	TRBD2	TRBV7-9	CASSSRGGSSTDTQYF	TGTGCCAGCAGCTCCCGCGGGGGGTCTAGCACAGATACGCAGTATTTT
TRBJ1-2	NA	TRBV7-9	CASSLTTGTDYGYTF	TGTGCCAGCAGCTTAACCACAGGGACGGACTATGGCTACACCTTC
TRBJ1-4	TRBD1	TRBV7-9	CASSLVRGLGEKLFF	TGTGCCAGCAGCTTAGTCAGGGGGCTGGGCGAAAAACTGTTTTTT
TRBJ2-7	NA	TRBV6-1	CASSAGISYEQYF	TGTGCCAGCAGTGCAGGGATTTCCTACGAGCAGTACTTC
TRBJ1-4	TRBD1	TRBV7-9	CASSQGDRTNEKLFF	TGTGCCAGCAGCCAGGGGGATAGAACTAATGAAAAACTGTTTTTT
TRBJ2-3	TRBD2	TRBV7-3	CASSYRWTSGQTTDTQYF	TGTGCCAGCAGCTATCGTTGGACTAGCGGACAGACCACAGATACGCAGTATTTT
TRBJ1-1	NA	TRBV6-5	CASSPGQFEAFF	TGTGCCAGCAGCCCCGGACAGTTCGAAGCTTTCTTT
TRBJ1-1	TRBD1	TRBV4-2	CASSRLQTGGTEAFF	TGTGCCAGCAGCCGCTTACAGACAGGGGGAACTGAAGCTTTCTTT
TRBJ2-2	TRBD2	TRBV13	CASSPGLAGEGTGELFF	TGTGCCAGCAGCCCGGGACTAGCGGGAGAGGGCACCGGGGAGCTGTTTTTT
TRBJ2-7	TRBD1	TRBV27	CASSPGQGPIYEQYF	TGTGCCAGCAGTCCGGGACAGGGCCCCATCTACGAGCAGTACTTC
TRBJ2-1	TRBD2	TRBV7-3	CASSLTAGAGNEQFF	TGTGCCAGCAGCTTAACAGCGGGGGCTGGCAATGAGCAGTTCTTC
TRBJ2-1	TRBD2	TRBV5-1	CASRDAPAGGSDEQFF	TGCGCCAGCAGGGATGCCCCAGCGGGAGGATCGGATGAGCAGTTCTTC
TRBJ1-1	TRBD1	TRBV9	CASSFNPTGGTEAFF	TGTGCCAGCAGCTTCAACCCGACAGGGGGCACTGAAGCTTTCTTT
TRBJ2-2	NA	TRBV5-8	CASFQGGWTGELFF	TGTGCCAGCTTCCAGGGAGGATGGACCGGGGAGCTGTTTTTT
TRBJ2-5	NA	TRBV10-3	CAIRGSEEETQYF	TGTGCCATCAGGGGGTCGGAGGAAGAGACCCAGTACTTC
TRBJ2-1	NA	TRBV2	CASSEGPGSYNEQFF	TGTGCCAGCAGTGAGGGCCCAGGCTCCTACAATGAGCAGTTCTTC
TRBJ2-7	TRBD2	TRBV25-1	CASSPAYGGYEQYF	TGTGCCAGCAGTCCGGCCTACGGGGGGTACGAGCAGTACTTC
TRBJ1-1	TRBD1	TRBV5-1	CASSLVGTDEAFF	TGCGCCAGCAGCTTGGTTGGGACAGACGAAGCTTTCTTT
TRBJ1-6	TRBD1	TRBV5-6	CASSWTGGNSPLHF	TGTGCCAGCAGCTGGACAGGGGGGAATTCACCCCTCCACTTT
TRBJ2-7	NA	TRBV16	CASSQYAGVDEQYF	TGTGCCAGCAGCCAATACGCAGGGGTGGACGAGCAGTACTTC
TRBJ2-3	TRBD1	TRBV7-9	CASSPGQGLGADTQYF	TGTGCCAGCAGCCCAGGACAGGGATTAGGAGCAGATACGCAGTATTTT